Here is one TCR beta chain with its context. It has no known antigen specificity. No base-level quality is on record; no much larger clone is a single base apart. These data originate in a study of blood T cells in healthy people across ages (dated by TCRdb to the mid-2010s). Background for the entire study: In model experiments, template switching captured about one uniquely barcoded TCR beta cDNA molecule for every two T cells. Age-related changes in TCR beta repertoire diversity were measured in the study by deep sequencing normalized with unique cDNA molecular identifiers. Four age groups were formed from the donors: young (average around 15 years), middle-aged (approximately 39), aged (over 55) and long-lived (roughly 88). To avoid experimental bias, donors of different ages were distributed randomly across sequencing lanes. For two donors (one aged 18 to 30 and one aged 80 or older), the study analyzed two additional independent replicas of 1 million unique cDNA reads from the same blood draw.

The donors were some 39 Caucasian individuals from Russia, aged roughly 6 to 90 years, who were systemically healthy. Each donor gave approximately 9.3 milliliters of peripheral blood, collected into EDTA-treated Vacutainer tubes. Ficoll-Paque density-gradient centrifugation was used to isolate PBMCs, with at least 6 million per sample. Total RNA, at least 6 micrograms per sample, was extracted from PBMCs with Trizol reagent. For every donor, an aliquot of PBMCs went through flow cytometry to measure the percentages of naive CD45RAhigh/CD27high T cells. Broader findings and caveats from the paper: Observed TCR beta diversity per million T cells fell roughly linearly with age, and a significant reduction was already apparent by age roughly 40. Estimates of total diversity from one million sequenced T cells were regarded as lower bounds and underestimates. Donor CMV infection status was unknown, potentially confounding age-related changes in expanded clonotypes. The long-lived group showed more naive CD4+ T cells, fewer expanded clones and increased TCR diversity than the aged group, suggesting age selection. The percentage of naive T cells measured by flow cytometry correlated strongly with observed TCR beta diversity. Because profiling used bulk unsorted PBMCs, naive and antigen-experienced compartments could not be compared conclusively.

Library preparation used 5' RACE. TCRdb records Illumina HiSeq 2500 as the sequencer. A second roughly 6 to 12 cycle PCR used a sample-barcoded 5' primer and a J-beta primer mix. A unique molecular identifier was introduced onto each TCR beta cDNA molecule by a template-switch 5' adaptor carrying 12 random nucleotides. At least 2.5 million CDR3-containing paired-end reads were obtained from each sample. First-strand cDNA synthesis was performed from all RNA using the Mint cDNA synthesis kit, with priming by a TRBC-specific oligonucleotide. After uracil-DNA glycosylase treatment, a first 18-cycle PCR used universal primers M1SS and BC2_uni_R on all cDNA. As for the original processing: Normalization of each sample was performed by random selection of 1 million high-quality reads, each carrying a distinct molecular identifier. Instead of being binned into consensus sequences, reads with shared molecular identifiers were discarded. MiTCR, set to a Q25 quality threshold and the strictest error-elimination algorithm, was used for CDR3 identification, clonotype clustering and error correction. A nonparametric unseen species model with Euler transformation was used to estimate a lower bound on total TCR beta diversity. The public reads were reanalyzed by TCRdb: fastp trimming at Q25, MiXCR alignment, in-frame beta chains only. All rows with the same CDR3 protein become a single entry with the most common DNA and genes. None of the V and J calls come from the authors' own analysis; TCRdb made them. Here the sample has some 1.5 million distinct CDR3 sequences; under 55% occur a single time. The ten largest clones take up about 4% of the sample.

V sheds 4 bases and J sheds 3 bases, leaving 13 bases between their ends. In the germline V gene (reference sequence), CDR1 corresponds to DFQATT and CDR2 to SNEGSKA. The CDR3 runs 13 amino acids, cysteine and phenylalanine included. CDR3 DNA only is kept here, 39 bases in frame from base 1. The chain is encoded by TRBV20-1 joined to TRBJ2-7; the D gene is not confidently resolved. This clonotype was obtained from a woman between 18 and 29 years old in good health. Material for sequencing was blood. The CDR3 in this case is CSANGMSVYEQYF. The DNA reads as follows: TGCAGTGCTAACGGTATGTCTGTCTACGAGCAGTACTTC.